Following are 4 T cell receptor beta chains from one sample sequenced in a study of T cell responses to AZD1222 COVID-19 vaccine. The assay was immunoSEQ multiplex PCR, and TCRdb's table has in-frame clones only and misses some. Among about 120,000 clones listed, 80% to 95% were seen once. Sequenced here: peripheral blood, sampled on day 0 of MenACWY control vaccination. Receptors were obtained from an adult in good health.

This rearrangement joins TRBV15 to TRBJ1-6; possibly TRBD1 for D (5 bases). Trimming cost V 0 bases and J 9 bases, with 6 bases left between them. The CDR3 runs to 13 residues. Germline-derived CDR1 and CDR2 are LNHNV and YYDKDF (reference sequence). CDR3 in DNA: TGTGCCACCAGCAGAGAGGGACTTTCACCCCTCCACTTT. This gives the protein CATSREGLSPLHF. Combining the CDR3 with reference TRBV15 and TRBJ1-6 gives the whole variable domain DAMVIQNPRYQVTQFGKPVTLSCSQTLNHNVMYWYQQKSSQAPKLLFHYYDKDFNNEADTPDNFQSRRPNTSFCFLDIRSPGLGDTAMYLCATSREGLSPLHFGNGTRLTVT.

The genes are TRBV5-1 and TRBJ2-5, with 15 positions matching TRBD2. The CDR3 spans 17 residues. Germline V gene data show CDR1 as SGHRS and CDR2 as YFSETQ. J lost 4 bases, V lost 1 base, and 5 bases had no gene match. The CDR3 sequence is CASSLPGLAGGAETQYF. The CDR3 DNA follows: TGCGCCAGCAGCTTGCCAGGACTAGCGGGAGGGGCAGAGACCCAGTACTTC. Looking up the rest from reference TRBV5-1 and TRBJ2-5 gives the full variable domain: KAGVTQTPRYLIKTRGQQVTLSCSPISGHRSVSWYQQTPGQGLQFLFEYFSETQRNKGNFPGRFSGRQFSNSRSEMNVSTLELGDSALYLCASSLPGLAGGAETQYFGPGTRLLVL.

The rearrangement uses TRBV5-8 and TRBJ2-1, with D unresolved. V lost 1 base and J lost 0, with 8 bases in between. This CDR3 contains 15 residues. Germline V gene lookup returns CDR1 SGHTS and CDR2 YDEGEE. Written as DNA, the CDR3 is TGTGCCAGCAGCTTGTTGCTGGACTCCTACAATGAGCAGTTCTTC. Protein product: CASSLLLDSYNEQFF.

V usage is TRBV19 and J usage is TRBJ2-5; 11 bases are a match to TRBD2. This CDR3 has 16 residues. V lost 3 bases and J lost 2; bases outside the gene matches: 5. Germline values: CDR1 LNHDA, CDR2 SQIVND (reference sequence). In DNA form, the CDR3 reads TGTGCCAGTAGTATCGGGACTAGCGGAGGACAAGAGACCCAGTACTTC. Its protein is CASSIGTSGGQETQYF.